The text below deals with one T cell receptor (beta chain). Its antigen is currently unknown. The CDR3 is 15 amino acids. The V and J ends lost 2 bases and 0 bases respectively, with 10 bases between them. This entry belongs to a study of regulatory T cells in long-lasting Graves disease. The time point: persistent/refractory GD, antithyroid drugs over 5 years with positive TRAb. Extracted PBMC RNA gave rise to the TCR library. As a group, patients came from one endocrinology department in Xi'an, China. Library construction for TCR beta used iRepertoire HTBI primers and Arm-PCR of CDR3 regions. TCRdb reprocessed the multiplex PCR reads with MiXCR, giving one entry per CDR3 protein. This table holds 350,000 to 450,000 distinct CDR3 sequences, roughly 21% found once. Regarding the study as a whole: The study found persistent patients shared more public clonotypes (around 2,500) than new patients (roughly 880).

The chain employs TRBV12-3 or TRBV12-4 and TRBJ1-1; D call uncertain. This TCR was sampled from a female donor with Graves disease. The specimen was peripheral blood mononuclear cells (PBMCs), collected when the disease was refractory, from a patient treated with antithyroid drugs. CDR3 nucleotides: TGTGCCAGCAGTTTATGGGCAGGTTTGAACACTGAAGCTTTCTTT. It codes for CASSLWAGLNTEAFF.